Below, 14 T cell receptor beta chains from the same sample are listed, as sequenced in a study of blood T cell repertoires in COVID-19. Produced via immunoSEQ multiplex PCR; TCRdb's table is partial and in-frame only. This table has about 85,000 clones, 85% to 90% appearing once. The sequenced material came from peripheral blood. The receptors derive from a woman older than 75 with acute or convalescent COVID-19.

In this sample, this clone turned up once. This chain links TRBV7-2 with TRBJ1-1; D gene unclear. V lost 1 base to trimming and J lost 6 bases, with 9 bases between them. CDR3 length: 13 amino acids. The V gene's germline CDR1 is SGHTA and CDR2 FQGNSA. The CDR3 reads CASSLVEVPEAFF. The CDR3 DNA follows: TGTGCCAGCAGCTTAGTCGAGGTACCTGAAGCTTTCTTT.

CDR3 DNA: TGTGCCAGCAGCGTAGGTGGGACAGGATTCTACGAGCAGTACTTC. Encoded protein: CASSVGGTGFYEQYF. The V gene is TRBV9, the J gene TRBJ2-7, with TRBD1 identical over 8 bases. This CDR3 has 15 residues. CDR1 is SGDLS and CDR2 is YYNGEE in the germline V gene. After removal of 0 bases from V and 3 bases from J, the junction contained 5 bases not matched to a gene.

As DNA, the CDR3 is TGTGCCAGCAGTGGCGGGACAGGGACGGCGTGGTACAATGAGCAGTTCTTC. This translates into CASSGGTGTAWYNEQFF. The chain links TRBV6-1 to TRBJ2-1; 9 bases are shared with TRBD1. The V segment lost 4 bases and the J segment 4 bases; nucleotides outside the gene matches: 11. Germline CDR1 reads MNHNS; CDR2 reads SASEGT. This CDR3 has 17 amino acids.

CDR3 sequence (DNA): TGTGCCAGCAGTTTTACTGTTTGGACCCGCGTCGGGACAGGAAAAGGGGAGACCCAGTACTTC. This codes for CASSFTVWTRVGTGKGETQYF. J is TRBJ2-5 and V is TRBV6-2 or TRBV6-3, with 8 bases that match TRBD1. CDR3 length: 21 amino acids. The junction had 27 bases not matched to a gene; V was cut back by 4 bases and J by 5 bases. CDR1 and CDR2 (germline): MNHEY, SVGEGT.

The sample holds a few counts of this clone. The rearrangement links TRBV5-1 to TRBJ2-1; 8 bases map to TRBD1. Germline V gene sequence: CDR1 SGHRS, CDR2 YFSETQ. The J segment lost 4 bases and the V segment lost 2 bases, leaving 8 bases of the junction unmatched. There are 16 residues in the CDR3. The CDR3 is CASSFPSDRDYNEQFF. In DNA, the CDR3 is TGCGCCAGCAGCTTTCCTTCGGACAGGGATTACAATGAGCAGTTCTTC.

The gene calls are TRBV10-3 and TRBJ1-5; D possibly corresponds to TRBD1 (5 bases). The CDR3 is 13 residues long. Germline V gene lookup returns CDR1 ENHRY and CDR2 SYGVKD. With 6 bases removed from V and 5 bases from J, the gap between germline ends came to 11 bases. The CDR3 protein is CAIRGREDQPQHF. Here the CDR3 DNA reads TGTGCCATCAGGGGCAGGGAGGATCAGCCCCAGCATTTT.

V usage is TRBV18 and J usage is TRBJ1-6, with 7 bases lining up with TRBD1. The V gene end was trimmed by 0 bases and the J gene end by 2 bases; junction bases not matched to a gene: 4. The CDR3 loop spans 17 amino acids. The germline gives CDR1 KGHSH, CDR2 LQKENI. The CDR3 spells CASSPPGRGTYNSPLHF. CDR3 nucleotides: TGTGCCAGCTCACCACCGGGCAGGGGGACCTATAATTCACCCCTCCACTTT.

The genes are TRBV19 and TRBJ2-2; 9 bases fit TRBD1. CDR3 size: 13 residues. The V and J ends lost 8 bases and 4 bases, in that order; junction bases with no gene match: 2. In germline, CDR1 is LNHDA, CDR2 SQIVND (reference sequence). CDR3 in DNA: TGTGCCAGTTCGACAGGGGGCACCGGGGAGCTGTTTTTT. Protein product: CASSTGGTGELFF.

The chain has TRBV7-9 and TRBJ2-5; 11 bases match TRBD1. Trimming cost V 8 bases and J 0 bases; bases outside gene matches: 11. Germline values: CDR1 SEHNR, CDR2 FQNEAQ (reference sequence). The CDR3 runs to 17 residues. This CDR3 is CASSFRMGQGDQETQYF. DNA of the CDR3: TGTGCCAGCTCGTTCCGGATGGGACAGGGGGACCAAGAGACCCAGTACTTC.

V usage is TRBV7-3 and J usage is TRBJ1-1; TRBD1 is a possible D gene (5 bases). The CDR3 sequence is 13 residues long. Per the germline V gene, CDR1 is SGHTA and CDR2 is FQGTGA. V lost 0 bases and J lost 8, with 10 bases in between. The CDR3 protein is CASSLTDSSEAFF. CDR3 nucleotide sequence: TGTGCCAGCAGCTTAACCGACAGTTCAGAAGCTTTCTTT.

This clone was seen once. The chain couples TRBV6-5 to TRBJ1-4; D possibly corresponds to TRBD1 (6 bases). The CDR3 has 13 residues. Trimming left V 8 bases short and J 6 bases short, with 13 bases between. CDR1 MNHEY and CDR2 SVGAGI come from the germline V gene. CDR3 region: CASGTGPHEKLFF. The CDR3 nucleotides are TGTGCCAGCGGAACAGGGCCGCATGAAAAACTGTTTTTT.

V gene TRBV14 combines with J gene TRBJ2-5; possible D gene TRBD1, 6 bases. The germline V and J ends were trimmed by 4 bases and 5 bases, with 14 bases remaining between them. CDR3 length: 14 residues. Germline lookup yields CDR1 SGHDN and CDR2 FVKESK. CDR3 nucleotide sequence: TGTGCCAGCAGCCCTTACAGGGTCAGGGAGACCCAGTACTTC. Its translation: CASSPYRVRETQYF.

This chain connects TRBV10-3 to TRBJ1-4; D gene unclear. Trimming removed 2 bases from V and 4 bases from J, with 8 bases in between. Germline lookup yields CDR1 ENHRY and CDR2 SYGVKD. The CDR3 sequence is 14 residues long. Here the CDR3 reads CAISEGLRNEKLFF. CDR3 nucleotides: TGTGCCATCAGTGAGGGACTCCGTAATGAAAAACTGTTTTTT.

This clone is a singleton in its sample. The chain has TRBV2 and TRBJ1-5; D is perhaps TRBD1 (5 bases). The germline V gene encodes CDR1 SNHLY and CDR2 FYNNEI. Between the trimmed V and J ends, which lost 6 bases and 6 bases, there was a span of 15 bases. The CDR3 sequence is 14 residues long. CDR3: CASRQGQVSQPQHF. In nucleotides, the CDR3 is TGTGCCAGCAGGCAGGGTCAGGTATCTCAGCCCCAGCATTTT.